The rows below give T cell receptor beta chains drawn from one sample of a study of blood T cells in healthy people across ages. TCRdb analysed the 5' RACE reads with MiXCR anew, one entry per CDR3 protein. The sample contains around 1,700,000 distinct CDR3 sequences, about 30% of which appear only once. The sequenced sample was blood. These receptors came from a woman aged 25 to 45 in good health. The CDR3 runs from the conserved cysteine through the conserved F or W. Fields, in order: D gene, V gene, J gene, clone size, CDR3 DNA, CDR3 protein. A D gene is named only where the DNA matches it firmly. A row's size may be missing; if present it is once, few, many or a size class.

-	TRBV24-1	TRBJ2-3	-	TGTGCCACCAGTGATTTAGGCCCAGGCACAGATACGCAGTATTTT	CATSDLGPGTDTQYF
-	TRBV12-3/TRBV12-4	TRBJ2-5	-	TGTGCCAGCAGTCTGATGACCCGAGAGACCCAGTACTTC	CASSLMTRETQYF
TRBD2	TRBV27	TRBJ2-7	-	TGTGCCAGCCTACCCACTAGCGGGAGCTACGAGCAGTACTTC	CASLPTSGSYEQYF
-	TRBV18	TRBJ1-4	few	TGTGCCAGCTCACGGGGAGGTGGCGCCGAAAAACTGTTTTTT	CASSRGGGAEKLFF
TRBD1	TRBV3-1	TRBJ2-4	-	TGTGCCAGCAGCCCTGGGACAGACAATGAGCAGTACTTC	CASSPGTDNEQYF
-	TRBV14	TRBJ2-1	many	TGTGCCAGCAACCAGCACTCCTTTAATGAGCAGTTCTTC	CASNQHSFNEQFF
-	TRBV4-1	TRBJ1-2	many	TGCGCCAGCAGCCCTCCGGTTAGGGGTAACTATGGCTACACCTTC	CASSPPVRGNYGYTF
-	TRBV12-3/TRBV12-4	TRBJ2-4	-	TGTGCCAGCAGTCCATCCAGGGTGGGCATTCAGTACTTC	CASSPSRVGIQYF
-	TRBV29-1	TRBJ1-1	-	TGCAGCGCACAGGATGCGAACACTGAAGCTTTCTTT	CSAQDANTEAFF
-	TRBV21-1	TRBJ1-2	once	TGTGCCAGCAGTTTAGACAGGGGCAGGAAATATGGCTACACCTTC	CASSLDRGRKYGYTF
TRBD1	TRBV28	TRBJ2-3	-	TGTGCCAGCAGCCCACCCCAAGACAGGGCGGGAGATACGCAGTATTTT	CASSPPQDRAGDTQYF
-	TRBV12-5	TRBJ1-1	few	TGTGCTAGTGGTCTTCTGGGGGCAGCTTTCTTT	CASGLLGAAFF
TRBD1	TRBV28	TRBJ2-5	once	TGTGCCAGCAGTCCTCGGCTGACAGGGGCTTTGGAGACCCAGTACTTC	CASSPRLTGALETQYF
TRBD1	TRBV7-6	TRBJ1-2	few	TGTGCCAGCAGCCCGAACAGGGGAGGGGGCTATGGCTACACCTTC	CASSPNRGGGYGYTF
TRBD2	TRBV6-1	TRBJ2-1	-	TGTGCCAGCAGCCGCAGGGAGGGCTCCTACAATGGGCAGTTCTTC	CASSRREGSYNGQFF
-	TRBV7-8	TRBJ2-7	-	TGTGCCAGCAGTTTACTTGACGGAGGGTTCCACGAGCAGTACTTC	CASSLLDGGFHEQYF
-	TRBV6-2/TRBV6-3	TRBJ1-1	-	TGTGCCAGCAGTTACTTTCTGGCTCTGAACACTGAAGCTTTCTTT	CASSYFLALNTEAFF
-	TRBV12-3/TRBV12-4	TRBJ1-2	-	TGTGCCAGCAGTTTAGCGCCTTCCACCGGGATCTATGACTACACCTTC	CASSLAPSTGIYDYTF
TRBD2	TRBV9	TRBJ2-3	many	TGTGCCAGCAGCCCCTATGAGGGAGGGACAGATACGCAGTATTTT	CASSPYEGGTDTQYF
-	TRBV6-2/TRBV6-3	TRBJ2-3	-	TGTGCCAGCAGTTACTCGCGTACAGAAAGCCCGCACGCGGCAGATACGCAGTATTTT	CASSYSRTESPHAADTQYF
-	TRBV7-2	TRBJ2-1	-	TGTGCCAGCAGCTTAGCGCGGCTAGCGACCTACAATGAGCAGTTCTTC	CASSLARLATYNEQFF
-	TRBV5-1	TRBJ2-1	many	TGTGCCAGCAGCCCAGGGGGAGGGACCTACAATGAGCAGTTCTTC	CASSPGGGTYNEQFF
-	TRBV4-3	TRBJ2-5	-	TGCGCCAGCAGCCAAGAGCGAAGGGAGTCCCAGTACTTC	CASSQERRESQYF
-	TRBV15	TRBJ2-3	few	TGTGCCACCAGCAGAGAAAGGGACGGCACAGATACGCAGTATTTT	CATSRERDGTDTQYF
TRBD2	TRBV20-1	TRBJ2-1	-	TGCAGTGCTAGAGACACAGCGGGATACAATGAGCAGTTCTTC	CSARDTAGYNEQFF
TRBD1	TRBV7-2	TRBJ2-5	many	TGTGCCAGCAGCCAAGGACAGGGCTTATCAGAGACCCAGTACTTC	CASSQGQGLSETQYF
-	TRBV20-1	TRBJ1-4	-	TGCAGTGCTAGAGATCTAGGGACGGGTGAAAAACTGTTTTTT	CSARDLGTGEKLFF
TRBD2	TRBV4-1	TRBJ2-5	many	TGCGCCAGCAGCCAAGTGGGAGGGTTCCAAGAGACCCAGTACTTC	CASSQVGGFQETQYF